This TCR beta chain was sequenced for a study of blood T cells in healthy people across ages. The V gene end was trimmed by 3 bases and the J gene end by 2 bases; junction bases not matched to a gene: 3. CDR3 length: 14 amino acids. CDR1 is KGHSH, CDR2 LQKENI, per germline. Donors each provided 8 to 10 milliliters of peripheral blood. It was with a sample-barcoded 5' primer and a J-beta primer mix that a second PCR of about 6 to 12 cycles was run. TCRdb reprocessed the 5' RACE reads via MiXCR and lists one record per CDR3 protein. The profile covers about 1.6 million distinct CDR3 sequences, with approximately 32% appearing a single time and approximately 10% taken by the ten largest. Study outcomes and limitations: In older individuals, TCR beta diversity per million T cells was lower, falling roughly linearly with age.

This clonotype came up a few times. Its antigen is as yet unknown. The sequence was collected from a woman aged 25-40 years in good health. This chain uses TRBV18 with TRBJ2-5; the match to TRBD1 covers 7 bases. The sequencing sample was made of blood. DNA for the CDR3: TGTGCCAGCTCACCGGACAGGCAGCAAGAGACCCAGTACTTC. It is translated as CASSPDRQQETQYF.